The 8 T cell receptor beta chains reported below all come from one sample, sequenced in a study of blood T cell repertoires in COVID-19. Some clones are missing from TCRdb's copy, which holds only in-frame ones; the method was immunoSEQ multiplex PCR. The sample gives around 300,000 clones, roughly 85% of which show up once; approximately 7.5% is in the top ten. The sample comprised peripheral blood. These receptors all come from a human donor in a cohort sampled during active COVID-19.

The CDR3 protein is CASNQAENTEAFF. In nucleotides, the CDR3 is TGTGCCAGCAACCAGGCCGAGAACACTGAAGCTTTCTTT. The chain employs TRBV6-5 and TRBJ1-1; D gene uncertain. Trimming took off 7 bases at V and 1 base at J, with 10 bases between the two ends. The CDR3 runs to 13 residues. CDR1 and CDR2 from the germline V gene are MNHEY and SVGAGI.

The V and J genes are TRBV3-1 (or the pseudogene TRBV3-2) and TRBJ2-2; 13 bases agree with TRBD2. V shed 6 bases, J shed 4 bases, and the junction held 8 bases outside the gene matches. Germline V gene data show CDR1 as LGHDT and CDR2 as YNNKEL (reference sequence). The CDR3 is 17 amino acids. This chain's CDR3 is CASSRKTSGGRTGELFF. Here the CDR3 DNA reads TGTGCCAGCAGTCGAAAGACTAGCGGGGGGCGCACCGGGGAGCTGTTTTTT.

The chain is built from TRBV3-1 (or the pseudogene TRBV3-2) and TRBJ1-3; the match to TRBD1 covers 9 bases. The V gene end was trimmed by 6 bases and the J gene end by 2 bases; junction bases not matched to a gene: 5. Germline CDR1 LGHDT, CDR2 YNNKEL (reference sequence). The CDR3 spans 15 residues. CDR3 nucleotides: TGTGCCAGCAGTCTGACAGGGGGAACTGGAAACACCATATATTTT. This codes for CASSLTGGTGNTIYF.

This clone occurred once. The chain has TRBV27 and TRBJ1-1, with TRBD1 matching 7 bases. This CDR3 has 20 amino acids. Looked up from germline, CDR1 is MNHEY and CDR2 is SMNVEV (reference sequence). After removal of 5 bases from V and 1 base from J, the junction contained 22 bases not matched to a gene. CDR3 sequence reads: CASSPSYPQTGFLSNTEAFF. As DNA, the CDR3 is TGTGCCAGCAGTCCGAGCTACCCACAGACAGGGTTCTTATCGAACACTGAAGCTTTCTTT.

This sequence joins TRBV11-1 and TRBJ1-3; perhaps TRBD1 as D (5 bases). The CDR3 has 14 amino acids. Trimming stripped 5 bases from V and 1 base from J, with 9 bases between. Germline assignment: CDR1 SGHAT and CDR2 FQDESV (reference sequence). The CDR3 DNA is TGTGCCAGCAGCCGTGACAGATCTGGAAACACCATATATTTT. Its protein is CASSRDRSGNTIYF.

The chain couples TRBV14 to TRBJ1-1; D gene uncertain. This CDR3 spans 13 amino acids. The ends were cut back, 2 bases at V and 0 bases at J, with 4 bases in the middle. Germline V gene data show CDR1 as SGHDN and CDR2 as FVKESK. The CDR3, as DNA: TGTGCCAGCAGCCAAAGAGTGAACACTGAAGCTTTCTTT. Encoded protein: CASSQRVNTEAFF.

The V call is TRBV5-1, the J call TRBJ1-1; D gene uncertain. Germline V gene sequence: CDR1 SGHRS, CDR2 YFSETQ. Trimming pared 1 base from V and 1 base from J, leaving 8 bases between. This CDR3 comprises 14 residues. CDR3 in amino acids: CASSLLLANTEAFF. The CDR3 nucleotides are TGCGCCAGCAGCTTGCTACTCGCGAACACTGAAGCTTTCTTT.

V gene TRBV4-1 combines with J gene TRBJ2-7, with 7 positions matching TRBD1. Germline assignment: CDR1 MGHRA and CDR2 YSYEKL. Germline trimming cut 2 bases from V and 4 bases from J; bases unmatched to any gene: 8. This CDR3 has 15 residues. The CDR3 nucleotides are TGCGCCAGCAGCCAATCCGACAGGGTCGAGTACGAGCAGTACTTC. Translation: CASSQSDRVEYEQYF.